A selection of T cell receptor beta chains follows, all from one sample in a study of cytomegalovirus exposure and HLA in healthy donors. TCRdb keeps only in-frame clones here, not all; method: immunoSEQ multiplex PCR. The profile shows some 120,000 clones, around 70% of them singletons. The material sequenced was PBMCs. The receptor set was obtained from a man aged 25 to 40 in good health and CMV-seropositive. Both conserved end residues are part of each CDR3. The D gene is left open where the match is weak. Clone size is given for some rows only: seen once, a few or many times, or a class if the clone is expanded.

v_gene	j_gene	abundance	d_gene	CDR3nt	CDR3aa
TRBV7-9	TRBJ2-3	-	-	TGTGCCAGCAGCCCAATCCCCTCGGGAGCCCGAACAGATACGCAGTATTTT	CASSPIPSGARTDTQYF
TRBV11-2	TRBJ2-3	-	TRBD2	TGTGCCAGCAGCGCCCGTGGGGGTAGCGGGAGTGGGACAGATACGCAGTATTTT	CASSARGGSGSGTDTQYF
TRBV13	TRBJ2-1	-	TRBD1	TGTGCCAGCAGCTTCGCCGGGACAGGGGACAATGAGCAGTTCTTC	CASSFAGTGDNEQFF
TRBV29-1	TRBJ2-5	-	TRBD1	TGCAGCTCGAGAACAGGGGGCGTCCAAGAGACCCAGTACTTC	CSSRTGGVQETQYF
TRBV11-3	TRBJ1-1	-	TRBD1	TGTGCCAGCAGCTTGGGACAGGGTGAGAACACTGAAGCTTTCTTT	CASSLGQGENTEAFF
TRBV5-1	TRBJ2-6	-	-	TGCGCCAGCAGCTTGGTTAGCCCCGGTAATCGTTCTGGGGCCAACGTCCTGACTTTC	CASSLVSPGNRSGANVLTF
TRBV28	TRBJ2-5	-	TRBD2	TGTGCCAGCTGGGGGAGGGGGACCCAGTACTTC	CASWGRGTQYF
TRBV4-3	TRBJ1-3	-	-	TGCGCCAGCAGCCAAGAATGGGTAGCTCTGGCCAACACCATATATTTT	CASSQEWVALANTIYF
TRBV18	TRBJ1-5	-	-	TGTGCCAGCTCACGACTACAGGGAGGGGGCAATCAGCCCCAGCATTTT	CASSRLQGGGNQPQHF
TRBV19	TRBJ1-3	-	-	TGTGCCAGTAGTATGAATAGGGGTAGCGGGAACACCATATATTTT	CASSMNRGSGNTIYF
TRBV2	TRBJ1-5	once	TRBD1	TGTGCCAGCAGTCGACAGGGGGCCTTTATTCCGCCCCAGCATTTT	CASSRQGAFIPPQHF
TRBV13	TRBJ1-2	-	TRBD1	TGTGCCAGCAGCTCGACAGGGGAGAATGGCTACACCTTC	CASSSTGENGYTF
TRBV5-1	TRBJ2-5	-	-	TGCGCCAGCAGCATTTCGGAGACCCAGTACTTC	CASSISETQYF
TRBV5-6	TRBJ2-3	once	-	TGTGCCAGCAGCCCAGGGCCAGGGCAGGGAGATACGCAGTATTTT	CASSPGPGQGDTQYF
TRBV10-2	TRBJ1-1	-	-	TGCGCCAGCAGTGAGTCGGCGGGATTGACCACTGAAGCTTTCTTT	CASSESAGLTTEAFF
TRBV4-3	TRBJ2-7	-	-	TGCGCCAGCAGCCAAGATGGGCAGGGGTTTACCTACGAGCAGTACTTC	CASSQDGQGFTYEQYF
TRBV7-3	TRBJ2-3	-	TRBD2	TGTGCCAGCAGCTTAACCCAGCGGGGGGACACAGATACGCAGTATTTT	CASSLTQRGDTDTQYF
TRBV11-2	TRBJ1-1	many	TRBD1	TGTGCCAGTTTACGGGACAGGGGTTATTTCATGAACACTGAAGCTTTCTTT	CASLRDRGYFMNTEAFF
TRBV5-1	TRBJ2-7	-	-	TGCGCCAGCAGCCCAACAGGGCTCAGATCCTACGAGCAGTACTTC	CASSPTGLRSYEQYF
TRBV2	TRBJ2-5	few	TRBD2	TGTGCCAGCAGTGAAGGGGGGACGGGAGGGGAGACCCAGTACTTC	CASSEGGTGGETQYF
TRBV5-6	TRBJ2-1	-	-	TGTGCCAGCAGCTTGGTTCTCGATGGGAGCAATGAGCAGTTCTTC	CASSLVLDGSNEQFF
TRBV15	TRBJ2-1	-	-	TGTGCCACCAGCAGAGACTCGAGGTATGAGCAGTTCTTC	CATSRDSRYEQFF
TRBV18	TRBJ2-1	once	TRBD2	TGTGCCAGCTCACCCGGACTAGCGGGGAACTACAATGAGCAGTTCTTC	CASSPGLAGNYNEQFF
TRBV4-3	TRBJ2-1	-	TRBD2	TGCGCCAGCAGCCAAGATCGAAGCAGAGGACTAGCGGGAAATAATGAGCAGTTCTTC	CASSQDRSRGLAGNNEQFF
TRBV28	TRBJ1-1	-	TRBD1	TGTGCCAGCAGTAAGGACAGGAGGCCCTTGAACACTGAAGCTTTCTTT	CASSKDRRPLNTEAFF
TRBV10-3	TRBJ1-1	-	-	TGTGCCATCAGTGGATTTATGAGTAGCACTGAAGCTTTCTTT	CAISGFMSSTEAFF
TRBV6-6	TRBJ2-1	-	TRBD2	TGTGCCAGCAGTTTAGCGGGAGTTCCTAATGAGCAGTTCTTC	CASSLAGVPNEQFF
TRBV6-6	TRBJ2-7	-	-	TGTGCCAGCAGCCCTGCAGGGTCGTCCTACGAGCAGTACTTC	CASSPAGSSYEQYF
TRBV5-4	TRBJ2-3	-	TRBD2	TGTGCCAGCAGCTTGGAGGCTTGGGGGGGGTCTTCGGATACGCAGTATTTT	CASSLEAWGGSSDTQYF
TRBV28	TRBJ2-1	-	-	TGTGCCAGCAGTTTAAGAAACCAGTACAATGAGCAGTTCTTC	CASSLRNQYNEQFF
TRBV7-8	TRBJ1-1	-	-	TGTGCCAGCAGCTTAGGTGGGAGTAGGGCTGAAGCTTTCTTT	CASSLGGSRAEAFF
TRBV27	TRBJ1-1	-	TRBD1	TGTGCCAGCAGTTTATTGGGAGGGGGACAGGGGGCAAGAACTGAAGCTTTCTTT	CASSLLGGGQGARTEAFF
TRBV7-9	TRBJ1-2	few	-	TGTGCCAGCAGGATGGACGGGAGCGGCTACACCTTC	CASRMDGSGYTF
TRBV10-3	TRBJ2-1	few	TRBD2	TGTGCCACTATCCTAGCGGAGGTTTACAATGAGCAGTTCTTC	CATILAEVYNEQFF
TRBV7-3	TRBJ2-1	-	-	TGTGCCAGCAGCTTATCCCGGGACAATGAGCAGTTCTTC	CASSLSRDNEQFF
TRBV11-3	TRBJ2-2	few	-	TGTGCCAGCAGCTTAGAGTACAGGGCCGCCGGGGAGCTGTTTTTT	CASSLEYRAAGELFF
TRBV2	TRBJ2-3	once	TRBD2	TGTGCCAGCAGTTTTCTGGGACTAGCGGGAAGCACAGATACGCAGTATTTT	CASSFLGLAGSTDTQYF
TRBV6-6	TRBJ2-3	-	TRBD1	TGTGCCAGCAGTGACAGGGTAACGCTCACAGATACGCAGTATTTT	CASSDRVTLTDTQYF
TRBV7-7	TRBJ2-7	few	-	TGTGCTAGCAGCTTAGGGGGGAGGTTCCACGAGCAGTACTTC	CASSLGGRFHEQYF
TRBV29-1	TRBJ2-3	-	-	TGCAGCGTTCGGGCTAGCGCGGTAGATACGCAGTATTTT	CSVRASAVDTQYF
TRBV7-3	TRBJ2-1	-	-	TGTGCCAGCAGCCCCGGGGGAAAGAGGGACAATGAGCAGTTCTTC	CASSPGGKRDNEQFF
TRBV4-1	TRBJ2-2	-	TRBD1	TGCGCCAGCAGCCCAAGAAATACAGGGGCCACCGGGGAGCTGTTTTTT	CASSPRNTGATGELFF
TRBV28	TRBJ2-7	-	-	TGTGCCAGCAGTTTAGTGGCAGGGGATCTGTACGAGCAGTACTTC	CASSLVAGDLYEQYF